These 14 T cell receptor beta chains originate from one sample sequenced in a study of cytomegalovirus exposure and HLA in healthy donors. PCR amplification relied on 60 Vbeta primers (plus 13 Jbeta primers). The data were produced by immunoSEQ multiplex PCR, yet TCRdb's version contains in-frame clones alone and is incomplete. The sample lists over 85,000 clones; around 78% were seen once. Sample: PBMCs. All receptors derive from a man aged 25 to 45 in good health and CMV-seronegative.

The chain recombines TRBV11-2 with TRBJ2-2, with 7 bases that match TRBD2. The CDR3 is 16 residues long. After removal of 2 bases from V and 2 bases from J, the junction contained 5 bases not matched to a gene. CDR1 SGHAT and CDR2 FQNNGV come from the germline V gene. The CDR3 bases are TGTGCCAGCAGCTTAAACGCGGGAGCTAACACCGGGGAGCTGTTTTTT. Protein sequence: CASSLNAGANTGELFF.

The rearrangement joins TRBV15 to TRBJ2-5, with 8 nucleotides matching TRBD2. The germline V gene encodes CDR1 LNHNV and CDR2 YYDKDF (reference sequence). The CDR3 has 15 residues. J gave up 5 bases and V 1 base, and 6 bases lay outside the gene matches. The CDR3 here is CATSRVPGGEETQYF. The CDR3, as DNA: TGTGCCACCAGCAGAGTACCGGGGGGGGAGGAGACCCAGTACTTC.

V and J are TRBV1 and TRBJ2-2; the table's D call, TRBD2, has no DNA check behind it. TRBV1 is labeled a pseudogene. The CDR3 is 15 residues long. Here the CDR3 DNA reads TGCACCAGCAGCCATCAGGGGAGGGACACCGGGGAGCTGTTTTTT. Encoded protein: CTSSHQGRDTGELFF.

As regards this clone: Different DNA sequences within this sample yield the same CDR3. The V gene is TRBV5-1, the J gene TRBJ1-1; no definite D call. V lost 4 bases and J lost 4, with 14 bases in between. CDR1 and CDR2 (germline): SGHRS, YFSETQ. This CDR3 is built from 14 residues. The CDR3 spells CASSLGGGGTEAFF. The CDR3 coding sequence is TGCGCCAGCAGCCTGGGCGGAGGAGGCACTGAAGCTTTCTTT.

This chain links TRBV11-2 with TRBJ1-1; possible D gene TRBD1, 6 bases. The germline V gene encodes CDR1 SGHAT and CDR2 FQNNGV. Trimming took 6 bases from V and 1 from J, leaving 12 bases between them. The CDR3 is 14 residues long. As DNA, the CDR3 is TGTGCCAGCAGTCAGGGGATGGCGAACACTGAAGCTTTCTTT. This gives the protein CASSQGMANTEAFF.

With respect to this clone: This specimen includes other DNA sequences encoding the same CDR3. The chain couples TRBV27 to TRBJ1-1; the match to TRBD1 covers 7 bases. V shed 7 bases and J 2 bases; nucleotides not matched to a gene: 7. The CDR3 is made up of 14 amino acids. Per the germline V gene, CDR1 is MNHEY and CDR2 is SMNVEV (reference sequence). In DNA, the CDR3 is TGTGCCAGCAACCGACAGGGACCAAACACTGAAGCTTTCTTT. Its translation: CASNRQGPNTEAFF.

In nucleotides, the CDR3 is TGTGCCAGCAGTGAACAGAGGCACGGGGAGCTGTTTTTT. Its protein is CASSEQRHGELFF. The chain carries TRBV2 and TRBJ2-2; D uncertain. Trimming removed 2 bases from V and 7 bases from J, with 8 bases in between. Germline V gives CDR1 SNHLY, CDR2 FYNNEI. The CDR3 runs to 13 residues.

Written as DNA, the CDR3 is TGCGCCAGCAGCCCGGGGGGAGCCTTTGGGGAGCAGTACGTC. It is translated as CASSPGGAFGEQYV. This chain connects TRBV5-1 to TRBJ2-7; 7 positions match TRBD2. J was trimmed by 7 bases and V by 4 bases; bases with no gene match: 11. Germline-derived CDR1 and CDR2 are SGHRS and YFSETQ. The CDR3 is 14 amino acids.

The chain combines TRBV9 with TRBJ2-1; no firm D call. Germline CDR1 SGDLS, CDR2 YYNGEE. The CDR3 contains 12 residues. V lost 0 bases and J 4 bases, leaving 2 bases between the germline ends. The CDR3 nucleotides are TGTGCCAGCAGCGTAGCGTACAATGAGCAGTTCTTC. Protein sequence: CASSVAYNEQFF. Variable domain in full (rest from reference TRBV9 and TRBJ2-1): DSGVTQTPKHLITATGQRVTLRCSPRSGDLSVYWYQQSLDQGLQFLIQYYNGEERAKGNILERFSAQQFPDLHSELNLSSLELGDSALYFCASSVAYNEQFFGPGTRLTVL.

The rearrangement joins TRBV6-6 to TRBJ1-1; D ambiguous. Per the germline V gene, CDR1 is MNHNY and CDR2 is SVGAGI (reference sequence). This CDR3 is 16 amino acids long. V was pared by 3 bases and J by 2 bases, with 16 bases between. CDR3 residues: CASSYFPGGRNTEAFF. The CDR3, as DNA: TGTGCCAGCAGTTATTTCCCCGGTGGTAGAAACACTGAAGCTTTCTTT.

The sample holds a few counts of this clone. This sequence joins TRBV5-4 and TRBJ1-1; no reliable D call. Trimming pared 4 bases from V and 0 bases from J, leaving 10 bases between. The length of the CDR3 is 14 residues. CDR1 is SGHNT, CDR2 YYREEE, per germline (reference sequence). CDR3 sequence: CASSRRRMNTEAFF. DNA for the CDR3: TGTGCCAGCAGCCGACGGAGGATGAACACTGAAGCTTTCTTT.

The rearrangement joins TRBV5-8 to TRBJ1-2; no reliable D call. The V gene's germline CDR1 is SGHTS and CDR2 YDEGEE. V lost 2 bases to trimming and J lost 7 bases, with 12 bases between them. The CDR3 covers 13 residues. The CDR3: CASSLEGRGGYTF. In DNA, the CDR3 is TGTGCCAGCAGCTTAGAAGGTCGGGGTGGCTACACCTTC.

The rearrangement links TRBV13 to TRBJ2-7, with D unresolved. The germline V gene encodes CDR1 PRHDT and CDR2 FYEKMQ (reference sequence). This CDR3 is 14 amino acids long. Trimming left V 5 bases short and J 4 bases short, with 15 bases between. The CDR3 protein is CASSAYIGSYEQYF. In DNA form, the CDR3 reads TGTGCCAGCAGCGCCTATATTGGTTCTTACGAGCAGTACTTC.

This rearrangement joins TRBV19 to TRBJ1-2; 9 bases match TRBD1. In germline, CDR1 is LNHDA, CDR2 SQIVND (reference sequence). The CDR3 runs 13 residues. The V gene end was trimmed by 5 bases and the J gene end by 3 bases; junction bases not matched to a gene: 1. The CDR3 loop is CASSWTGDYGYTF. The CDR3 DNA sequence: TGTGCCAGTAGTTGGACAGGGGACTATGGCTACACCTTC.